This TCR beta chain stems from a study of cytomegalovirus exposure and HLA in healthy donors. The trim removed 5 bases at V and 6 bases at J, leaving 8 bases unmatched. Germline V gene sequence: CDR1 SEHNR, CDR2 FQNEAQ (reference sequence). The CDR3 extends over 14 amino acids. Use of 60 Vbeta and 13 Jbeta primers characterized the PCR. The assay was immunoSEQ multiplex PCR, and TCRdb's table has in-frame clones only and misses some. The sample lists hundreds of thousands of clones, less than 85% occurring once. The rearrangement joins TRBV7-9 to TRBJ2-7; 9 positions agree with TRBD2. The sample consisted of PBMCs. The clonotype originates from a man younger than 30 in good health and CMV-seronegative. CDR3 nucleotide sequence: TGTGCCAGCAGCGAGGGGACTAGCCCCATCGAGCAGTACTTC. Translated: CASSEGTSPIEQYF. Variable domain in full (rest from reference TRBV7-9 and TRBJ2-7): DTGVSQNPRHKITKRGQNVTFRCDPISEHNRLYWYRQTLGQGPEFLTYFQNEAQLEKSRLLSDRFSAERPKGSFSTLEIQRTEQGDSAMYLCASSEGTSPIEQYFGPGTRLTVT.